Here is one T cell receptor beta chain with its context. The target antigen is unknown. The CDR3 consists of 14 residues. V dropped 0 bases and J dropped 0 bases, with 8 bases sitting between them. Germline values: CDR1 SQVTM, CDR2 ANQGSEA. This sample is part of a study of cytomegalovirus exposure and HLA in healthy donors. PCR was performed using 60 Vbeta and 13 Jbeta primers. Sequencing was performed with immunoSEQ multiplex PCR; in TCRdb, only in-frame clones are kept and a portion is missing. The sample carries about 110,000 clones, roughly 84% recorded once. Broader study findings: The study listed 150 to 200 cytomegalovirus-associated TCR beta chains. V- and J-gene trimming in TCR beta was tied to a missense DCLRE1C variant by an analysis performed later.

The receptor comes from a man aged 25-45 years in good health and CMV-seropositive. Sequencing was done on a sample of PBMCs. The chain carries TRBV29-1 and TRBJ1-2; unclear D gene. CDR3 loop: CSVEDRRANYGYTF. CDR3 coding DNA: TGCAGCGTTGAAGACAGGCGGGCTAACTATGGCTACACCTTC. The full variable domain, completed using reference TRBV29-1 and TRBJ1-2, is SAVISQKPSRDICQRGTSLTIQCQVDSQVTMMFWYRQQPGQSLTLIATANQGSEATYESGFVIDKFPISRPNLTFSTLTVSNMSPEDSSIYLCSVEDRRANYGYTFGSGTRLTVV.